This TCR beta chain was retrieved from a study of STAT5B mutations in CD4+ large granular lymphocyte leukemia (dated by TCRdb to about 2022). Broadly, across the study: Among healthy controls, the CDR3 'QG' motif was associated with a particular HLA allele. Flow cytometry on FACSCanto II or FACSVerse confirmed that purified fractions exceeded 95% purity among lymphocytes. The TCRbeta repertoires of CD4+ T-cell large granular lymphocyte leukemia patients were compared with the TCRbeta repertoires of healthy blood donors.

Buffy coats from roughly 37 blood donors, supplied by the Finnish Red Cross blood service, were used as healthy controls. All TCR-sequenced material derived from peripheral blood: patient blood samples and healthy donor buffy coats. Peripheral blood mononuclear cells were isolated by Ficoll-Hypaque gradient centrifugation. Magnetic purification was used to isolate CD4+ cells from the buffy coats of the healthy controls. Genomic DNA was extracted with the Gentra Puregene Cell and Tissue kit and quantified on a Qubit 2.0 fluorometer. Overall study results and their limits: Greater clonality appeared to be present in CD4-sorted patient repertoires than in healthy CD4+ repertoires, and the difference was retained after the putative leukemic clones were removed. Main leukemic clonotypes were private to each patient, although under 30% appeared at low frequency in other patients' non-leukemic repertoires. Enrichment of TRBV06-family usage was observed among the top patient clones (8/27) relative to healthy controls (2/35). The data were not HLA-matched, and the relatively small sample size could explain the higher clonality seen in CD4+ compared with CD8+ T-LGLL.

Details on this clone: There is no known antigen for this receptor. No base quality values were provided; no much bigger clone lies one nucleotide off.

The immunoSEQ assay at survey resolution was applied to genomic DNA for sequencing of TCRbeta rearrangements. In the paper's pipeline: In the TCR sequencing data, the lowest productive clonotype frequency that could be detected was 2.59 x 10-5. Analyses included only productive TCRbeta rearrangements, meaning complete and in-frame sequences. Simpson clonality, calculated in the immunoSEQ Analyzer version 3.0, was used as the measure of sample clonality. Clones were grouped by frequency into very rare, small, medium, large (1-20%) or hyperexpanded (>20%) categories. Generation probabilities were estimated with OLGA 1.2.3, V-gene circos plots were generated with VDJtools, specificities were searched for in VDJdb, and CDR3 motifs were identified with GLIPH. Not all clones reach the TCRdb copy of this immuneACCESS table, which keeps in-frame sequences only. Checked studies attribute under half of the gap to unresolved V genes and leave the rest unexplained. The V and J calls and the clone size are those of that table, but D and trimming were determined from the DNA. Within this sample are some 38,000 clones, with 70% to 90% of them counted one time only. In total, the top ten clones hold more than 0.9% of the sample.

In the germline V gene, CDR1 corresponds to SGHDT and CDR2 to YYEEEE. The CDR3 numbers 16 residues from cysteine through phenylalanine. Only the CDR3 DNA stays, 48 bases, in frame from base 1. V is reduced by 4 bases and J by 1 base, leaving a spacing of 17 bases between them. The sequence joins TRBV5-6 to TRBJ1-1, with a weak D call of TRBD1 (6 bases match). The TCR comes from a human donor in good health. Input material: CD4+ T cells from blood buffy coats. The CDR3 loop reads CASSALAGAENTEAFF. The bases are TGTGCCAGCAGCGCGTTGGCAGGGGCCGAGAACACTGAAGCTTTCTTT. Joined to the reference TRBV5-6 and TRBJ1-1 proteins, this CDR3 gives the full variable domain: DAGVTQSPTHLIKTRGQQVTLRCSPKSGHDTVSWYQQALGQGPQFIFQYYEEEERQRGNFPDRFSGHQFPNYSSELNVNALLLGDSALYLCASSALAGAENTEAFFGQGTRLTVV.